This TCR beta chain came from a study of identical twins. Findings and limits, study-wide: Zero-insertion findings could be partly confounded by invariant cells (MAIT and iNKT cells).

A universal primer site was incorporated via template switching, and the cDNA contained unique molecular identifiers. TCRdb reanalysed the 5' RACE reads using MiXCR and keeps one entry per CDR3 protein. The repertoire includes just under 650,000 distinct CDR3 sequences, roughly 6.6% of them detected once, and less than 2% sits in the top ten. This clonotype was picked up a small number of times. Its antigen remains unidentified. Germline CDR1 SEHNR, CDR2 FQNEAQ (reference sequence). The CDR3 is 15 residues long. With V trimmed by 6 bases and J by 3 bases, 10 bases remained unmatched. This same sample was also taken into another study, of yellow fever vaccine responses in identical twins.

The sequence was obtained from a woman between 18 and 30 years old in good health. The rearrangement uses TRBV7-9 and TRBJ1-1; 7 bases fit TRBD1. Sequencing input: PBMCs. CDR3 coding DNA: TGTGCCAGCAGAGACACGGCAGGGGGGGACACTGAAGCTTTCTTT. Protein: CASRDTAGGDTEAFF.